Sequencing of this T cell receptor beta chain was carried out in a study of CD8 T cells in ankylosing spondylitis. Study-wide points: Earlier work had already found some motif variants in reactive arthritis synovial fluid and blood. Typical of ankylosing spondylitis blood, it appeared, was a TCR beta motif of under 10 highly homologous variants. The disease-linked clones had a CD8+ phenotype and low blood frequencies.

TCRdb re-called the 5' RACE reads with MiXCR, one entry per CDR3 protein. Altogether hundreds of thousands of distinct CDR3 sequences are present, roughly 12% being singletons, with the ten largest covering under 0.6%. Worth noting for this clonotype: Its antigen is not identified. Sequence at one end of the junction differs from germline and may be a read error.

This CDR3 is 15 amino acids long. Per the germline V gene, CDR1 is DFQATT and CDR2 is SNEGSKA (reference sequence). Sequenced sample: blood, either unsorted or a sorted T cell fraction (not recorded which). This receptor was identified in a male donor with ankylosing spondylitis. The J gene is TRBJ2-1, the V gene TRBV20-1; D may be TRBD2 (5 bases). CDR3 bases: TGCTGTGCTAGAAAGCGGTACAGCTCCTACAATGAGCAGTTCTTC. Its protein is CCARKRYSSYNEQFF.